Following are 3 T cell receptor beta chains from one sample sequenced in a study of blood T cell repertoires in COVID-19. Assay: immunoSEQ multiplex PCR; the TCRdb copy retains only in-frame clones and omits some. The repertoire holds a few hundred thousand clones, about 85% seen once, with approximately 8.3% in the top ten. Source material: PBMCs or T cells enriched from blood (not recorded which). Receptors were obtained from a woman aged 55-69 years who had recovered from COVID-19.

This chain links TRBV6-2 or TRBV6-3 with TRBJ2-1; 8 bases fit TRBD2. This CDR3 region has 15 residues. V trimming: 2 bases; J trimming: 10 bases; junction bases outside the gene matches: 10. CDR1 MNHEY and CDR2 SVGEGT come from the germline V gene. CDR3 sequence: CASSYGGGRSREQFF. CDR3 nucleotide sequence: TGTGCCAGCAGTTACGGCGGGGGGCGCTCTAGGGAGCAGTTCTTC.

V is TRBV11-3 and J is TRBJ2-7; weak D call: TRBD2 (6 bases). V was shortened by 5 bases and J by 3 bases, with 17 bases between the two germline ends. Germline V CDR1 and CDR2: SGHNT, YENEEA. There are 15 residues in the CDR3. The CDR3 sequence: CASSGWGTLIYEQYF. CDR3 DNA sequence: TGTGCCAGCAGCGGATGGGGGACTCTTATCTACGAGCAGTACTTC. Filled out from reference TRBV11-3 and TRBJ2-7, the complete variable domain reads EAGVVQSPRYKIIEKKQPVAFWCNPISGHNTLYWYLQNLGQGPELLIRYENEEAVDDSQLPKDRFSAERLKGVDSTLKIQPAELGDSAVYLCASSGWGTLIYEQYFGPGTRLTVT.

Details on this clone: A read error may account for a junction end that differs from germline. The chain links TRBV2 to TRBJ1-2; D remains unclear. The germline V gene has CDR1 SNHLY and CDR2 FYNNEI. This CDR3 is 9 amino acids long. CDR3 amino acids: CASSPPVFF. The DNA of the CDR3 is TGTGCCAGCAGTCCACCGGTCTTCTTC.